These T cell receptor beta chains were read from a single sample in a study of T cell changes during pregnancy in multiple sclerosis. Sequencing was performed with immunoSEQ multiplex PCR; in TCRdb, only in-frame clones are kept and a portion is missing. The sample carries around 100,000 clones, about 90% recorded once. Sequencing used peripheral blood, obtained after pregnancy. Source of these receptors: a female donor with multiple sclerosis, enrolled in a pregnancy study. Each CDR3 is given with its conserved first and last residue. A D gene is named only where the DNA matches it firmly. Clone size is not always given. Where it is, it says once, few, many or a class for expanded clones.

j_gene | v_gene | d_gene | abundance | len | CDR3aa | CDR3nt
TRBJ1-4 | TRBV9 | TRBD1 | NA | 15 | CASSLGTVRSEKLFF | TGTGCCAGCAGCTTAGGGACAGTACGGTCCGAAAAACTGTTTTTT
TRBJ2-3 | TRBV7-3 | TRBD2 | NA | 18 | CASSLMGPFGLAPDTQYF | TGTGCCAGCAGCTTAATGGGCCCTTTCGGACTAGCCCCAGATACGCAGTATTTT
TRBJ2-7 | TRBV7-9 | NA | once | 15 | CASSSVGIASDEQYF | TGTGCCAGCAGCTCGGTCGGGATCGCCAGCGACGAGCAGTACTTC
TRBJ2-1 | TRBV5-5 | TRBD2 | NA | 18 | CASSLKKTSGGIGNEQFF | TGTGCCAGCAGCTTGAAAAAGACTAGCGGGGGGATTGGCAATGAGCAGTTCTTC
TRBJ1-2 | TRBV2 | NA | once | 16 | CASSESGFSWGHGYTF | TGTGCCAGCAGTGAATCTGGGTTTTCGTGGGGGCATGGCTACACCTTC
TRBJ2-1 | TRBV4-1 | NA | NA | 14 | CASSLPSSYNEQFF | TGCGCCAGCAGCCTTCCGAGCTCCTACAATGAGCAGTTCTTC
TRBJ1-5 | TRBV5-8 | NA | NA | 16 | CASHYEAHRQNQPQHF | TGTGCCAGCCATTACGAGGCACATCGGCAAAATCAGCCCCAGCATTTT
TRBJ2-7 | TRBV27 | TRBD1 | NA | 16 | CASSLQRTGSSYEQYF | TGTGCCAGCAGTTTACAAAGGACAGGGAGCTCCTACGAGCAGTACTTC
TRBJ2-1 | TRBV9 | TRBD1 | NA | 17 | CASSVRVGTGANNEQFF | TGTGCCAGCAGCGTAAGAGTTGGGACAGGGGCTAACAATGAGCAGTTCTTC
TRBJ1-5 | TRBV5-1 | NA | NA | 15 | CASSPGLLGDQPQHF | TGCGCCAGCAGCCCGGGACTTTTGGGCGATCAGCCCCAGCATTTT
TRBJ2-5 | TRBV7-9 | TRBD2 | NA | 18 | CASRPTSGRAYRGETQYF | TGTGCCAGCAGACCCACTAGCGGGAGGGCCTATAGGGGAGAGACCCAGTACTTC
TRBJ2-2 | TRBV29-1 | TRBD1 | NA | 17 | CSVRGTGGAANTGELFF | TGCAGCGTTCGGGGGACAGGGGGAGCGGCGAACACCGGGGAGCTGTTTTTT
TRBJ1-1 | TRBV9 | NA | NA | 14 | CASSVGGRESEAFF | TGTGCCAGCAGCGTAGGGGGCAGGGAATCTGAAGCTTTCTTT
TRBJ2-5 | TRBV27 | TRBD2 | NA | 15 | CASSLGTSGSSPQYF | TGTGCCAGCAGTCTCGGGACTAGCGGGAGTTCTCCCCAGTACTTC
TRBJ2-6 | TRBV27 | NA | NA | 16 | CASSGGAGSGANVLTF | TGTGCCAGCAGTGGAGGTGCAGGCTCTGGGGCCAACGTCCTGACTTTC
TRBJ1-1 | TRBV5-4 | NA | NA | 12 | CASSLGEKTAFF | TGTGCCAGCAGCTTGGGGGAGAAAACGGCTTTCTTT
TRBJ1-2 | TRBV10-3 | TRBD1 | NA | 14 | CAISPGQGNYGYTF | TGTGCCATCAGTCCGGGACAGGGGAACTATGGCTACACCTTC
TRBJ2-1 | TRBV7-3 | TRBD1 | NA | 16 | CASSFWGQGNHNEQFF | TGTGCCAGCAGCTTTTGGGGACAGGGGAATCACAATGAGCAGTTCTTC
TRBJ2-5 | TRBV19 | TRBD1 | NA | 15 | CASALGTAWTETQYF | TGTGCCAGCGCCCTAGGGACAGCGTGGACGGAGACCCAGTACTTC
TRBJ1-1 | TRBV6-1 | NA | NA | 9 | CAAGLEAFF | TGTGCCGCGGGGCTTGAAGCTTTCTTT
TRBJ1-3 | TRBV9 | NA | NA | 16 | CASSVEVRYSGNTIYF | TGTGCCAGCAGCGTAGAAGTCAGGTACTCTGGAAACACCATATATTTT
TRBJ1-2 | TRBV6-5 | TRBD1 | NA | 15 | CASRGTMGQGYGYTF | TGTGCCAGCAGGGGGACTATGGGACAGGGTTATGGCTACACCTTC
TRBJ2-6 | TRBV25-1 | NA | NA | 17 | CASSEYPSVSGANVLTF | TGTGCCAGCAGTGAATATCCGTCCGTGTCTGGGGCCAACGTCCTGACTTTC
TRBJ2-1 | TRBV4-1 | NA | few | 16 | CASSQNPAVTANEQFF | TGCGCCAGCAGCCAAAACCCAGCGGTGACCGCAAATGAGCAGTTCTTC
TRBJ2-7 | TRBV6-5 | TRBD1 | NA | 16 | CASSYPQGQPDREQYF | TGTGCCAGCAGTTACCCACAGGGACAGCCTGACAGGGAGCAGTACTTC
TRBJ1-1 | TRBV6-6 | NA | NA | 15 | CASSILINDRLEAFF | TGTGCCAGCAGTATACTCATAAACGACAGGCTAGAAGCTTTCTTT